Listed below are T cell receptor beta chains from one sample, sequenced in a study of T cells in Graves' hyperthyroidism and ophthalmopathy. Each CDR3 protein is one row after TCRdb ran MiXCR on the multiplex PCR reads. The sample shows hundreds of thousands of distinct CDR3 sequences, roughly 14% of them seen only once. Input material: blood. Receptor source: a woman aged 40-49 years with Graves' ophthalmopathy. CDR3s include the opening cysteine and the closing phenylalanine or tryptophan. Fields, in order: J gene, clone size, D gene, V gene, CDR3 protein, CDR3 DNA. D genes are given only for firm matches. Where a row states a size, it is once, few, many or the class of an expanded clone; other rows omit it.

J gene: TRBJ2-7; clone size: many; D gene: NA; V gene: TRBV20-1; CDR3 protein: CSARGWTYEQYF; CDR3 DNA: TGCAGTGCTAGAGGTTGGACCTACGAGCAGTACTTC
J gene: TRBJ2-7; clone size: many; D gene: TRBD1; V gene: TRBV6-5; CDR3 protein: CAGSLEDRGYEQYF; CDR3 DNA: TGTGCCGGCAGTTTAGAAGACAGGGGCTACGAGCAGTACTTC
J gene: TRBJ1-3; clone size: NA; D gene: NA; V gene: TRBV5-1; CDR3 protein: CASSALTVSSGNTIYF; CDR3 DNA: TGCGCCAGCAGCGCCTTGACTGTATCCTCTGGAAACACCATATATTTT
J gene: TRBJ2-7; clone size: few; D gene: TRBD2; V gene: TRBV28; CDR3 protein: CASSLYSGRYGEQYF; CDR3 DNA: TGTGCCAGCAGCCTCTATAGCGGGAGGTATGGCGAGCAGTACTTC
J gene: TRBJ2-7; clone size: many; D gene: TRBD1; V gene: TRBV12-3/TRBV12-4; CDR3 protein: CASSRDRGPHEQYF; CDR3 DNA: TGTGCCAGCAGCCGGGACAGGGGTCCCCACGAGCAGTACTTC
J gene: TRBJ2-7; clone size: few; D gene: NA; V gene: TRBV7-2; CDR3 protein: CASSPPAKGAYEQYF; CDR3 DNA: TGTGCCAGCAGCCCCCCAGCCAAAGGGGCCTACGAGCAGTACTTC
J gene: TRBJ1-1; clone size: many; D gene: NA; V gene: TRBV28; CDR3 protein: CASSPRNRAAKMNTEAFF; CDR3 DNA: TGTGCCAGCAGTCCGAGAAACAGGGCCGCGAAAATGAACACTGAAGCTTTCTTT
J gene: TRBJ2-7; clone size: many; D gene: TRBD2; V gene: TRBV7-8; CDR3 protein: CASNNVAGGRTTYEQYF; CDR3 DNA: TGTGCCAGCAACAACGTAGCGGGAGGACGGACCACCTACGAGCAGTACTTC
J gene: TRBJ2-2; clone size: few; D gene: TRBD1; V gene: TRBV28; CDR3 protein: CASSARGQADTGELFF; CDR3 DNA: TGTGCCAGCAGTGCACGGGGACAGGCGGACACCGGGGAGCTGTTTTTT
J gene: TRBJ2-7; clone size: NA; D gene: TRBD1; V gene: TRBV18; CDR3 protein: CASSADRGYHEQYF; CDR3 DNA: TGTGCCAGCTCAGCAGACAGGGGTTACCACGAGCAGTACTTC
J gene: TRBJ2-5; clone size: few; D gene: TRBD1; V gene: TRBV5-1; CDR3 protein: CASKRTGGSETQYF; CDR3 DNA: TGCGCCAGCAAAAGGACAGGGGGCTCGGAGACCCAGTACTTC
J gene: TRBJ2-5; clone size: many; D gene: NA; V gene: TRBV6-1; CDR3 protein: CASSKLGQQETQYF; CDR3 DNA: TGTGCCAGCAGTAAGCTAGGACAGCAAGAGACCCAGTACTTC
J gene: TRBJ1-2; clone size: many; D gene: TRBD1; V gene: TRBV5-1; CDR3 protein: CASSLAGTENYGYTF; CDR3 DNA: TGCGCCAGCAGCTTGGCCGGGACAGAAAACTATGGCTACACCTTC
J gene: TRBJ2-5; clone size: many; D gene: TRBD2; V gene: TRBV2; CDR3 protein: CASSVFLAGVETQYF; CDR3 DNA: TGTGCCAGCTCCGTCTTTCTAGCGGGCGTCGAGACCCAGTACTTC
J gene: TRBJ2-5; clone size: many; D gene: NA; V gene: TRBV7-3; CDR3 protein: CASAGSVQETQYF; CDR3 DNA: TGTGCCAGCGCTGGGTCTGTCCAAGAGACCCAGTACTTC
J gene: TRBJ1-2; clone size: many; D gene: NA; V gene: TRBV30; CDR3 protein: CAWSVLGGYTF; CDR3 DNA: TGTGCCTGGAGTGTACTAGGTGGCTACACCTTC
J gene: TRBJ2-7; clone size: NA; D gene: NA; V gene: TRBV20-1; CDR3 protein: CSARRQNEQYF; CDR3 DNA: TGCAGTGCTAGGCGGCAAAACGAGCAGTACTTC
J gene: TRBJ1-1; clone size: many; D gene: TRBD1; V gene: TRBV6-1; CDR3 protein: CASIRGQGGTEAFF; CDR3 DNA: TGTGCCAGCATCCGGGGACAGGGAGGGACTGAAGCTTTCTTT
J gene: TRBJ2-5; clone size: NA; D gene: TRBD2; V gene: TRBV6-5; CDR3 protein: CASSFGEGLTETQYF; CDR3 DNA: TGTGCCAGCAGTTTCGGGGAGGGCCTCACAGAGACCCAGTACTTC
J gene: TRBJ1-2; clone size: many; D gene: TRBD1; V gene: TRBV30; CDR3 protein: CACPDGTGYGYTF; CDR3 DNA: TGTGCCTGTCCAGACGGGACAGGCTATGGCTACACCTTC
J gene: TRBJ2-3; clone size: many; D gene: NA; V gene: TRBV6-4; CDR3 protein: CASSPTPGLRDTQYF; CDR3 DNA: TGTGCCAGCAGTCCCACTCCGGGACTCAGAGATACGCAGTATTTT
J gene: TRBJ2-2; clone size: few; D gene: TRBD2; V gene: TRBV4-1; CDR3 protein: CASSQDLAGNTGELFF; CDR3 DNA: TGCGCCAGCAGCCAAGATCTAGCGGGTAACACCGGGGAGCTGTTTTTT
J gene: TRBJ2-5; clone size: NA; D gene: TRBD2; V gene: TRBV9; CDR3 protein: CASSPPVVGGGETQYF; CDR3 DNA: TGTGCCAGCAGCCCCCCCGTTGTGGGGGGGGGTGAGACCCAGTACTTC
J gene: TRBJ2-7; clone size: many; D gene: NA; V gene: TRBV29-1; CDR3 protein: CSVDGGPYEQYF; CDR3 DNA: TGCAGCGTTGACGGGGGCCCCTACGAGCAGTACTTC
J gene: TRBJ2-7; clone size: NA; D gene: TRBD2; V gene: TRBV12-3/TRBV12-4; CDR3 protein: CASIGPSGRDEQYF; CDR3 DNA: TGTGCCAGCATCGGGCCTAGCGGGAGAGACGAGCAGTACTTC
J gene: TRBJ2-5; clone size: many; D gene: NA; V gene: TRBV5-1; CDR3 protein: CASSLMTRAGETQYF; CDR3 DNA: TGCGCCAGCAGCTTGATGACCCGGGCAGGAGAGACCCAGTACTTC
J gene: TRBJ2-5; clone size: many; D gene: NA; V gene: TRBV12-3/TRBV12-4; CDR3 protein: CASRLEGAETQYF; CDR3 DNA: TGTGCCAGCAGACTGGAAGGGGCAGAGACCCAGTACTTC
J gene: TRBJ1-1; clone size: NA; D gene: TRBD1; V gene: TRBV28; CDR3 protein: CASSQDRARTFF; CDR3 DNA: TGTGCCAGCAGCCAGGACAGGGCACGGACTTTCTTT
J gene: TRBJ2-7; clone size: many; D gene: NA; V gene: TRBV28; CDR3 protein: CASTTSGTKTTEQYF; CDR3 DNA: TGTGCCAGCACCACTTCCGGGACAAAAACCACCGAGCAGTACTTC
J gene: TRBJ1-2; clone size: many; D gene: NA; V gene: TRBV30; CDR3 protein: CAWRGQVGYGYTF; CDR3 DNA: TGTGCCTGGAGGGGACAAGTAGGCTATGGCTACACCTTC
J gene: TRBJ2-7; clone size: many; D gene: TRBD2; V gene: TRBV28; CDR3 protein: CASRLRTSGRTTGSYEQYF; CDR3 DNA: TGTGCCAGCAGACTCCGGACTAGCGGGAGGACCACGGGCTCCTACGAGCAGTACTTC
J gene: TRBJ2-3; clone size: many; D gene: NA; V gene: TRBV20-1; CDR3 protein: CSARAVRPGAIEDTQYF; CDR3 DNA: TGCAGTGCTAGAGCAGTCCGTCCGGGGGCCATCGAAGATACGCAGTATTTT
J gene: TRBJ1-1; clone size: many; D gene: NA; V gene: TRBV9; CDR3 protein: CASSALGILNTEAFF; CDR3 DNA: TGTGCCAGCAGCGCCCTCGGGATCTTGAACACTGAAGCTTTCTTT
J gene: TRBJ1-2; clone size: many; D gene: NA; V gene: TRBV5-6; CDR3 protein: CASSQGTWSDYGYTF; CDR3 DNA: TGTGCCAGCAGCCAAGGGACGTGGTCCGACTATGGCTACACCTTC
J gene: TRBJ1-5; clone size: many; D gene: TRBD1; V gene: TRBV12-3/TRBV12-4; CDR3 protein: CASSLAMDRVGNQPQHF; CDR3 DNA: TGTGCCAGCAGTTTAGCTATGGACAGGGTGGGGAATCAGCCCCAGCATTTT
J gene: TRBJ2-7; clone size: many; D gene: NA; V gene: TRBV29-1; CDR3 protein: CSVEANSYEQYF; CDR3 DNA: TGCAGCGTTGAGGCAAACTCCTACGAGCAGTACTTC
J gene: TRBJ2-7; clone size: many; D gene: NA; V gene: TRBV5-1; CDR3 protein: CASSLASPSYEQYF; CDR3 DNA: TGCGCCAGCAGCTTGGCTTCGCCCTCCTACGAGCAGTACTTC
J gene: TRBJ2-4; clone size: NA; D gene: NA; V gene: TRBV29-1; CDR3 protein: CSVEDSRAKNIQYF; CDR3 DNA: TGCAGCGTTGAGGACAGCCGGGCCAAAAACATTCAGTACTTC
J gene: TRBJ1-3; clone size: few; D gene: NA; V gene: TRBV6-5; CDR3 protein: CASSYGSGLYGNTIYF; CDR3 DNA: TGTGCCAGCAGTTACGGGTCAGGGTTGTACGGAAACACCATATATTTT
J gene: TRBJ1-5; clone size: many; D gene: NA; V gene: TRBV7-2; CDR3 protein: CASSPTGPHQPQHF; CDR3 DNA: TGTGCCAGCAGCCCTACAGGGCCCCATCAGCCCCAGCATTTT
J gene: TRBJ2-7; clone size: many; D gene: NA; V gene: TRBV12-3/TRBV12-4; CDR3 protein: CASRPNLVREQYF; CDR3 DNA: TGTGCCAGCAGACCTAATCTGGTCCGCGAGCAGTACTTC
J gene: TRBJ1-2; clone size: many; D gene: NA; V gene: TRBV9; CDR3 protein: CASSVVGKGYTF; CDR3 DNA: TGTGCCAGCAGCGTAGTGGGGAAGGGCTACACCTTC
J gene: TRBJ1-2; clone size: many; D gene: TRBD1; V gene: TRBV19; CDR3 protein: CASSNTYGQGYGYTF; CDR3 DNA: TGTGCCAGTAGTAACACGTACGGACAGGGCTATGGCTACACCTTC